These T cell receptor beta chains were read from a single sample in a study of vaccination and CD4 T cells after COVID-19. TCRdb redid the calling of the PCR reads with MiXCR, one entry per CDR3 protein. The sample carries 9,500 to 13,000 distinct CDR3 sequences, around 30% recorded once. Antigens for these TCRs are unknown. Material: CD4+ T cells from blood, cultured in vitro. The receptor set was obtained from a human donor in good health. CDR3s include the opening cysteine and the closing phenylalanine or tryptophan.

V	J	CDR3
TRBV28	TRBJ2-2	CASSLLDRALGELFF
TRBV7-9	TRBJ2-7	CASSTSDTYEQYF
TRBV24-1	TRBJ1-5	CATSASTGNSNQPQHF
TRBV6-5	TRBJ2-3	CASSWGGQRGGGTQYF
TRBV6-4	TRBJ2-3	CASSDSGTSGITDTQYF
TRBV7-6	TRBJ2-1	CASSLGASGGREWDNEQFF
TRBV11-3	TRBJ2-7	CASSFQAGELYEQYF
TRBV7-7	TRBJ2-2	CASSLNRMGAGELFF
TRBV2	TRBJ1-1	CASSFARAEAFF
TRBV20-1	TRBJ2-1	CSAGSGPGEQFF
TRBV20-1	TRBJ1-1	CSGTGNTEAFF
TRBV7-9	TRBJ1-6	CASSLTTDSPLHF
TRBV9	TRBJ2-3	CASSPGQGRADTQYF
TRBV12-3/TRBV12-4	TRBJ1-1	CATIRRWNTEAFF
TRBV12-3/TRBV12-4	TRBJ1-1	CASSFSDRGTEAFF
TRBV11-3	TRBJ1-1	CASSSGQGGTEAFF
TRBV20-1	TRBJ2-5	CSARGAGQQETQYF
TRBV27	TRBJ1-1	CASSLMGMNTEAFF
TRBV5-1	TRBJ1-1	CASWGQGEENTEAFF
TRBV28	TRBJ2-3	CASSTRQGGRESGWTRTDTQYF
TRBV7-7	TRBJ2-5	CASSPTVGGRETQYF
TRBV6-5	TRBJ2-3	CASSYYSGDTQYF
TRBV28	TRBJ1-6	CAATPEGPYNSPLHF
TRBV19	TRBJ2-5	CASSWGQGSETQYF
TRBV18	TRBJ1-1	CASSPLMNTEAFF
TRBV7-9	TRBJ1-1	CASSLGGRNTEAFF
TRBV20-1	TRBJ1-1	CSAYSRGNTEAFF
TRBV6-5	TRBJ1-6	CASSSSTGVGNSPLHF
TRBV27	TRBJ2-1	CASSFFSGRAPHEQFF
TRBV20-1	TRBJ2-1	CSARETSGTPRSYNEQFF
TRBV29-1	TRBJ2-2	CSVGTLNTGELFF
TRBV6-1	TRBJ2-5	CASSEAVAGGWETQYF
TRBV7-6	TRBJ2-1	CASSLAITGDGEFF
TRBV4-2	TRBJ2-7	CASSAGPAYEQYF
TRBV6-1	TRBJ2-3	CASSPAWDTDTQYF
TRBV7-3	TRBJ2-5	CASKERTGGSETQYF
TRBV19	TRBJ2-1	CASKPKTGGGYNEQFF
TRBV7-9	TRBJ2-1	CASSLIAVKENEQFF
TRBV12-3/TRBV12-4	TRBJ2-5	CASSLGSQETQYF
TRBV15	TRBJ1-6	CATSREWPDPPLHF
TRBV7-9	TRBJ2-2	CASSLRGETGELFF
TRBV20-1	TRBJ1-1	CSASFTGGEAFF
TRBV7-9	TRBJ2-1	CASSRESSGGWGHNEQFF
TRBV28	TRBJ1-5	CASSVRQGVVQPQHF
TRBV11-2	TRBJ2-2	CASSLERLSLAFAGELFF